This T cell receptor (beta chain) was sequenced for a study of human T cells and chemical hapten exposure. Whole-study context: Each patient's scalp received weekly diphenylcyclopropenone throughout the roughly 25-week study. Patch tests of 0.01% DPC on the upper back were read at 6 days.

The time point denotes: patch test 1, 2 weeks after DPC sensitization. Treatment specified: therapeutic diphenylcyclopropenone sensitization with weekly scalp DPC. Someone pulled total RNA out of unfractionated whole blood. Via MiXCR, TCRdb re-called the RACE reads, giving one row per CDR3 protein. The data show about 34,000 distinct CDR3 sequences, over 5.5% seen once. This clonotype has at least ten counts. From germline, CDR1 is ENHRY and CDR2 SYGVKD. The CDR3 contains 15 residues. V lost 2 bases and J 5 bases, leaving 16 bases between the germline ends. This chain uses TRBV10-3 with TRBJ2-7; D is perhaps TRBD2 (7 bases). This receptor was obtained from a woman between 25 and 40 years old with alopecia areata. Some clones in this sample may be carry-over from other donors' samples. Sequenced material: whole blood, taken in connection with sensitization to the hapten diphenylcyclopropenone (DPC). As DNA, the CDR3 is TGTGCCATCAGTGAGCCGCGCGGGGGCTTGGACGAGCAGTACTTC. Protein product: CAISEPRGGLDEQYF.